These 6 T cell receptor beta chains originate from one sample sequenced in a study of CD8 T cells in Susac syndrome. A quantity of about 0.5 to 1 ug RNA underwent reverse transcription using random hexamers. One entry per CDR3 protein results from TCRdb running MiXCR on the immunoSEQ multiplex PCR reads. Among about 430,000 distinct CDR3 sequences listed, 75% to 90% were seen once. Specimen: CD8+ T cells from PBMCs. Every receptor here comes from a human donor with multiple sclerosis.

The rearrangement links TRBV27 to TRBJ1-1, with D uncertain. V gave up 2 bases and J gave up 5 bases, with 9 bases separating them. CDR3 length equals 13 residues. CDR1 is MNHEY, CDR2 SMNVEV, per germline (reference sequence). The CDR3 DNA sequence: TGTGCCAGCAGTTTAGATCGTCGGACTGAAGCTTTCTTT. Its protein product is CASSLDRRTEAFF.

This chain connects TRBV30 to TRBJ2-7; D is perhaps TRBD1 or TRBD2 (5 bases each). V was trimmed by 3 bases and J by 2 bases, leaving 11 bases between them. Germline V gene lookup returns CDR1 GTSNPN and CDR2 SVGIG (reference sequence). The CDR3 consists of 13 residues. CDR3 DNA sequence: TGTGCCTGGAGAGGACGGGACCCCTACGAGCAGTACTTC. As protein: CAWRGRDPYEQYF.

The chain recombines TRBV19 with TRBJ1-1; TRBD1 matches at 8 bases. Trimming removed 3 bases from V and 2 bases from J; junction bases left unmatched: 5. Germline V gene data show CDR1 as LNHDA and CDR2 as SQIVND (reference sequence). The CDR3 runs to 15 residues. The chain's CDR3 is CASSMAGGVNTEAFF. CDR3 nucleotide sequence: TGTGCCAGTAGTATGGCAGGGGGCGTAAACACTGAAGCTTTCTTT.

The chain is built from TRBV4-1 and TRBJ2-7; 11 bases line up with TRBD2. CDR3 length equals 15 residues. CDR1 MGHRA and CDR2 YSYEKL come from the germline V gene. V was pared by 6 bases and J by 2 bases, with 6 bases of the junction left unmatched. This CDR3 is CASSPLAGGAYEQYF. In nucleotides, the CDR3 is TGCGCCAGCAGTCCGCTAGCGGGAGGAGCCTACGAGCAGTACTTC.

In regard to this clonotype: The junction does not match germline at one end; this may be a read error. The rearrangement joins TRBV5-1 to TRBJ2-1; D gene uncertain. CDR3 length: 13 amino acids. Germline CDR1 and CDR2: SGHRS and YFSETQ. CDR3 in DNA: TGCGCCAGCAGCTTGTTCGGGTACGATGAGCGGTTCTTC. Encoded protein: CASSLFGYDERFF.

The chain links TRBV5-1 to TRBJ2-7; D is uncertain. The CDR3 spans 14 residues. From germline, CDR1 is SGHRS and CDR2 YFSETQ. V dropped 2 bases and J dropped 1 base, with 10 bases sitting between them. The CDR3 DNA follows: TGCGCCAGCAGCTTAATGGCAACTTCCTACGAGCAGTACTTC. This encodes CASSLMATSYEQYF.